The 18 T cell receptor beta chains in this list originate from one sample, sequenced in a study of T-cell memory formation after mild COVID-19. TCRdb re-called the 5' RACE reads through MiXCR, storing one row per CDR3 protein. The sample consists of more than 250,000 distinct CDR3 sequences, roughly 17% of them appearing once. The sequencing input was PBMCs or a T cell subset sorted from them (not recorded which). The receptors were gathered from a man between 18 and 29 years old who had mild COVID-19 (a few samples of this study predate the infection). Cell type and time point are not known.

The rearrangement joins TRBV3-1 to TRBJ2-4, with TRBD1 identical over 9 bases. Germline values: CDR1 LGHDT, CDR2 YNNKEL (reference sequence). J gave up 6 bases and V 0 bases, and 0 bases lay outside the gene matches. The CDR3 consists of 14 residues. The CDR3: CASSQEGQGNIQYF. The CDR3 region has the DNA TGTGCCAGCAGCCAAGAGGGACAGGGAAACATTCAGTACTTC.

This clonotype was seen only a few times. The chain employs TRBV25-1 and TRBJ1-2; TRBD1 aligns across 10 bases. The V gene's germline CDR1 is MGHDK and CDR2 SYGVNS. With 8 bases clipped from V and 4 bases from J, the junction kept 4 bases outside the gene matches. The CDR3 spans 13 residues. The CDR3 DNA sequence: TGTGCCAGCGGCGACAGGGGGCTCTATGGCTACACCTTC. Translated: CASGDRGLYGYTF.

This clonotype was recorded a few times. The genes are TRBV20-1 and TRBJ2-1, with D possibly called TRBD1 or TRBD2 (5 bases each). CDR3 length: 15 residues. Germline lookup yields CDR1 DFQATT and CDR2 SNEGSKA (reference sequence). V gave up 6 bases and J gave up 8 bases, with 23 bases separating them. The CDR3 here is CSATARTGRWHEQFF. CDR3 nucleotides: TGCAGTGCCACAGCCCGGACGGGACGGTGGCATGAGCAGTTCTTC.

The V call is TRBV6-2 or TRBV6-3, the J call TRBJ2-7, with unresolved D. Germline lookup yields CDR1 MNHEY and CDR2 SVGEGT. This CDR3 spans 12 amino acids. V was shortened by 6 bases and J by 2 bases, with 8 bases between the two germline ends. The CDR3 loop is CASRRTAYEQYF. The CDR3 bases are TGTGCCAGCAGGCGGACGGCCTACGAGCAGTACTTC.

This clonotype was recorded at least ten times. V gene TRBV7-9 combines with J gene TRBJ2-7; D tentatively reads TRBD1 or TRBD2 (5 bases each). The CDR3 has 12 amino acids. Trimming stripped 5 bases from V and 5 bases from J, with 10 bases between. Germline CDR1 is SEHNR and CDR2 is FQNEAQ (reference sequence). The CDR3 loop is CASSTGTHEQYF. For the CDR3, the DNA is TGTGCCAGCAGCACCGGGACCCACGAGCAGTACTTC.

V and J are TRBV9 and TRBJ2-3; tentatively, D is TRBD2 (6 bases). The CDR3 sequence is 15 residues long. The germline V and J ends were trimmed by 0 bases and 0 bases, with 8 bases remaining between them. Germline loops: CDR1 SGDLS, CDR2 YYNGEE. DNA for the CDR3: TGTGCCAGCAGCGTAGTTAGCGGAAGCACAGATACGCAGTATTTT. This sequence encodes CASSVVSGSTDTQYF.

CDR3 DNA sequence: TGTGCCAGCAGTCTGACAAGGGATTCACCCCTCCACTTT. Translation gives CASSLTRDSPLHF. The gene calls are TRBV27 and TRBJ1-6; D remains unclear. CDR3 length: 13 residues. Germline CDR1 reads MNHEY; CDR2 reads SMNVEV (reference sequence). V lost 5 bases and J 8 bases, leaving 10 bases between the germline ends.

This clonotype was recorded a few times. The chain combines TRBV28 with TRBJ2-6; TRBD2 is a possible D gene (6 bases). V was clipped by 10 bases and J by 0 bases, with 10 bases between them. Germline V gene data show CDR1 as MDHEN and CDR2 as SYDVKM. CDR3 length equals 14 residues. The CDR3 nucleotides read TGTGCCACCGGGCGGGGCTCTGGGGCCAACGTCCTGACTTTC. Its translation is CATGRGSGANVLTF.

This clonotype showed up just a few times. This rearrangement joins TRBV20-1 to TRBJ2-3; maybe TRBD1 (5 bases). The CDR3 is made up of 12 amino acids. CDR1 and CDR2 from the germline V gene are DFQATT and SNEGSKA (reference sequence). Trimming took 5 bases from V and 0 from J, leaving 6 bases between them. The CDR3 nucleotides are TGCAGTGCTTGGGGCAGCACAGATACGCAGTATTTT. Translation: CSAWGSTDTQYF.

This clonotype occurred many times. The chain carries TRBV4-1 and TRBJ1-1; D ambiguous. Trimming shortened V by 0 bases and J by 4 bases, and 18 bases separated the two germline ends. The germline V gene has CDR1 MGHRA and CDR2 YSYEKL. The CDR3 loop spans 17 amino acids. This CDR3 reads CASSQDRSPQVGTEAFF. In DNA, the CDR3 is TGCGCCAGCAGCCAAGATAGGAGCCCGCAGGTTGGCACTGAAGCTTTCTTT.

This clonotype was counted a few times. Here the CDR3 reads CASTRWGTEAFF. DNA of the CDR3: TGTGCCAGCACCCGGTGGGGGACTGAAGCTTTCTTT. The chain joins TRBV12-3 or TRBV12-4 to TRBJ1-1, with D tentatively TRBD1 (5 bases). The CDR3 is 12 residues long. V was clipped by 7 bases and J by 5 bases, with 11 bases between them.

The gene calls are TRBV2 and TRBJ2-5, with D maybe TRBD2 (6 bases). The length of the CDR3 is 16 residues. Germline values: CDR1 SNHLY, CDR2 FYNNEI. Trimming left V 1 base short and J 5 bases short, with 17 bases between. CDR3 loop: CASSEGRDHRGETQYF. The DNA for the CDR3 is TGTGCCAGCAGTGAAGGTCGGGATCATCGGGGGGAGACCCAGTACTTC.

J is TRBJ2-1 and V is TRBV20-1; weak D call: TRBD2 (6 bases). From germline, CDR1 is DFQATT and CDR2 SNEGSKA (reference sequence). Trimming left V 6 bases short and J 5 bases short, with 14 bases between. The CDR3 contains 13 residues. CDR3 bases: TGCAGTGCCTTCGGGACTCCAAACAATGAGCAGTTCTTC. It encodes CSAFGTPNNEQFF.

In this sample, this clonotype turned up a few times. CDR3: CASSRRYETQYF. In nucleotides, the CDR3 is TGTGCCAGCTCACGACGCTACGAGACCCAGTACTTC. This chain links TRBV18 with TRBJ2-5; D gene ambiguous. The CDR3 runs to 12 residues. Trimming removed 4 bases at V and 5 bases at J, with 8 bases between. Germline-derived CDR1 and CDR2 are KGHSH and LQKENI. Full variable domain (missing parts from reference TRBV18 and TRBJ2-5): NAGVMQNPRHLVRRRGQEARLRCSPMKGHSHVYWYRQLPEEGLKFMVYLQKENIIDESGMPKERFSAEFPKEGPSILRIQQVVRGDSAAYFCASSRRYETQYFGPGTRLLVL.

This chain connects TRBV28 to TRBJ2-2, with 8 bases identical to TRBD2. The CDR3 consists of 15 residues. Trimming removed 5 bases from V and 5 bases from J; junction bases left unmatched: 7. CDR1 and CDR2 (germline): MDHEN, SYDVKM. CDR3 sequence (DNA): TGTGCCAGCAGTCCCTCCGGGACTAGAACCGGGGAGCTGTTTTTT. Translation: CASSPSGTRTGELFF.

This sequence joins TRBV4-2 and TRBJ2-7; D might be TRBD2 (5 bases). This CDR3 is 14 amino acids long. From germline, CDR1 is LGHNA and CDR2 YNFKEQ. The germline V and J ends were trimmed by 7 bases and 2 bases, with 15 bases remaining between them. The CDR3, as DNA: TGTGCCAGCACGGCCGGGGTAGAGGCCTACGAGCAGTACTTC. It specifies CASTAGVEAYEQYF.

In its sample, this clonotype was seen a few times. The chain carries TRBV6-1 and TRBJ2-3, with a tentative D call TRBD1 (5 bases). CDR1 and CDR2 (germline): MNHNS, SASEGT. The CDR3 is made up of 15 amino acids. The germline V and J ends were trimmed by 6 bases and 0 bases, with 13 bases remaining between them. The CDR3: CASRQAFPSTDTQYF. For the CDR3, the DNA is TGTGCCAGCAGACAGGCGTTTCCTAGCACAGATACGCAGTATTTT.

This clonotype appeared a few times. This chain joins TRBV7-6 and TRBJ1-1; 9 positions agree with TRBD1. Germline CDR1 reads SGHVS; CDR2 reads FNYEAQ. Trimming removed 5 bases from V and 3 bases from J; junction bases left unmatched: 4. The CDR3 has 14 residues. This chain's CDR3 is CASSPTGGHTEAFF. The CDR3 coding sequence is TGTGCCAGCAGCCCGACAGGGGGACACACTGAAGCTTTCTTT. Looking up the rest from reference TRBV7-6 and TRBJ1-1 gives the full variable domain: GAGVSQSPRYKVTKRGQDVALRCDPISGHVSLYWYRQALGQGPEFLTYFNYEAQQDKSGLPNDRFSAERPEGSISTLTIQRTEQRDSAMYRCASSPTGGHTEAFFGQGTRLTVV.